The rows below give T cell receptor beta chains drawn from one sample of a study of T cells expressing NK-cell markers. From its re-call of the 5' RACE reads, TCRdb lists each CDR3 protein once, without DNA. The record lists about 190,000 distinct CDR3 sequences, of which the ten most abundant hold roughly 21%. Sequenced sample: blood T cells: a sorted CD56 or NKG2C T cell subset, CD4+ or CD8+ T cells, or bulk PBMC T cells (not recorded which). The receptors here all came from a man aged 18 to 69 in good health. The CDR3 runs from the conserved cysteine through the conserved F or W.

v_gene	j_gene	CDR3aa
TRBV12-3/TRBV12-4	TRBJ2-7	CASSPRTTTGEQYF
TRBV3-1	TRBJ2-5	CASSQDLPSQQETQYF
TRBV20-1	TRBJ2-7	CSAEQTGEYEQYF
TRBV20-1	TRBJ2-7	CSARPTSQIYEQYF
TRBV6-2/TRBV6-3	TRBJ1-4	CASSSRGEGHEKLFF
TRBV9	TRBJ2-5	CASSVRASGGQETQYF
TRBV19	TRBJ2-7	CASSIRTRRPYEQYF
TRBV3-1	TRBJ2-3	CASSQHIGGGQTDTQYF
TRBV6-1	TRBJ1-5	CASFGGTGDNQPQHF
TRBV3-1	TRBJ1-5	CASSQERQGMGNQPQHF
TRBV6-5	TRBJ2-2	CASSYKGQGTGELFF
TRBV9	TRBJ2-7	CASSVSSTASSYEQYF
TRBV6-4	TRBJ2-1	CASSEGIGYNEQFF
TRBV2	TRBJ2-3	CASSETPGPADTQYF
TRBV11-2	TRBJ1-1	CASSLENTEAFF
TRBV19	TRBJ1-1	CASSYGTGISAFF
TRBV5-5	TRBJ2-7	CASSFSLYEQYF
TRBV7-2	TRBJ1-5	CASSTAATINQPQHF
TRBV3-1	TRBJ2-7	CASSPRGERYEQYF
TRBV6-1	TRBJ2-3	CASSLTRSGTDTQYF
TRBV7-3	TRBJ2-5	CASSFSGGAETQYF
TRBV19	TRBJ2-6	CASSDRAGANVLTF
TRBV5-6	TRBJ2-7	CASSLSSSWYEQYF
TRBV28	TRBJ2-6	CASSWTATGANVLTF
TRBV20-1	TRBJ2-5	CSAHGLAGVFQETQYF
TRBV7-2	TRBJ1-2	CASSLPTAGGQVFYGYTF
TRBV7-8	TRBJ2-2	CASSLASFTKGGTGELFF
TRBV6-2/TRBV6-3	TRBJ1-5	CASRDRDSNQPQHF